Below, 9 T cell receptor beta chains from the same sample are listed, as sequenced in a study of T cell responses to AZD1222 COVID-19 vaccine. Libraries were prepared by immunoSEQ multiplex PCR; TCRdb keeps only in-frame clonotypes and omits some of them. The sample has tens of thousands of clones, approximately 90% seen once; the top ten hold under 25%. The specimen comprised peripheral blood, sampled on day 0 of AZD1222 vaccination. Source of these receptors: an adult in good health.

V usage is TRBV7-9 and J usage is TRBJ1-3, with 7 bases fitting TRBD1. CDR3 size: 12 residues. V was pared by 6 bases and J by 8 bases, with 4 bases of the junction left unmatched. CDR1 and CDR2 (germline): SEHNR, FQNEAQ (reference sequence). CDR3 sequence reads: CASSTGQDTIYF. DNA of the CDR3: TGTGCCAGCAGTACTGGACAGGACACCATATATTTT.

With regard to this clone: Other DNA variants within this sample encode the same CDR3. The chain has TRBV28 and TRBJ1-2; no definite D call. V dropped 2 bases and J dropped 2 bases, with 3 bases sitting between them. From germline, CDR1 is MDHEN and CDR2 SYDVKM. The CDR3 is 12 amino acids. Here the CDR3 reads CASSLGNYGYTF. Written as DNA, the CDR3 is TGTGCCAGCAGTTTAGGCAACTATGGCTACACCTTC.

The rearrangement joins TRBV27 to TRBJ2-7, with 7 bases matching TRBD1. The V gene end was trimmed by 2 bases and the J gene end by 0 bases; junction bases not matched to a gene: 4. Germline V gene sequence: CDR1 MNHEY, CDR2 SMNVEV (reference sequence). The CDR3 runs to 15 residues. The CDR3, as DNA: TGTGCCAGCAGTTTAGGGTGGGACAGCTCCTACGAGCAGTACTTC. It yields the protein CASSLGWDSSYEQYF.

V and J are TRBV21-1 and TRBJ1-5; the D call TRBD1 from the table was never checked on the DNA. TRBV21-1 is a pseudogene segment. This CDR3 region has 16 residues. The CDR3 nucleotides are TGTGCCAGCAGCAAAGAGTGGACAGGGAAGAATCAGCCCCAGCATTTT. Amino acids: CASSKEWTGKNQPQHF.

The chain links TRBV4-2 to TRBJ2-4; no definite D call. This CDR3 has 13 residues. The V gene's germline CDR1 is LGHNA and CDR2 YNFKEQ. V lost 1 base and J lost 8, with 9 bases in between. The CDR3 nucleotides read TGTGCCAGCAGCCAAGGCACAGAGGACATTCAGTACTTC. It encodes CASSQGTEDIQYF.

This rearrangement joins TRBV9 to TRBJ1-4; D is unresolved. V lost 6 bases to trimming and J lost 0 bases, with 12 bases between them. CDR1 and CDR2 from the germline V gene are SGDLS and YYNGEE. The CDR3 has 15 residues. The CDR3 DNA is TGTGCCAGCACCCCCGGGTTTGCAACTAATGAAAAACTGTTTTTT. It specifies CASTPGFATNEKLFF.

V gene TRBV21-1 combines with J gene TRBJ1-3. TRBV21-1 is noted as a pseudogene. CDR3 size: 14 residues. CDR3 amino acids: CASGLRISGNTIYF. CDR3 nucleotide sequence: TGTGCCAGCGGATTAAGGATCTCTGGAAACACCATATATTTT.

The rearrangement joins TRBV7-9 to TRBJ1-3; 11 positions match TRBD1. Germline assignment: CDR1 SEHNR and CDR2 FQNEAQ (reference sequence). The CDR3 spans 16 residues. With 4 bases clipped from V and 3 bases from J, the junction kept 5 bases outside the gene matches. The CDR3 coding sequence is TGTGCCAGCAGCTCCGGACAGGGGGCCCGTGGAAACACCATATATTTT. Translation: CASSSGQGARGNTIYF.

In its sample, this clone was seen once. CDR3 sequence: CASSQGEETQYF. CDR3 bases: TGTGCCAGCAGCCAAGGGGAAGAGACCCAGTACTTC. The chain employs TRBV3-1 (or the pseudogene TRBV3-2) and TRBJ2-5; no firm D call. Germline CDR1 is LGHDT and CDR2 is YNNKEL (reference sequence). V lost 1 base and J lost 3, with 3 bases in between. This CDR3 comprises 12 residues.